This T cell receptor beta chain was captured in a study of cytomegalovirus exposure and HLA in healthy donors. The PCR used 60 Vbeta and 13 Jbeta primers. Repertoires were generated with immunoSEQ multiplex PCR, while TCRdb's copy carries only in-frame clones and drops some. The top ten hold 5% to 6.5% of the sample, which has some 110,000 clones, about 79% seen once. Deletions cut 1 base from V and 9 bases from J, with 13 bases between. From germline, CDR1 is SGHTA and CDR2 FQGNSA. The CDR3 has 15 amino acids. The clonotype originates from a man between 60 and 70 years old in good health and CMV-seropositive. The chain couples TRBV7-2 to TRBJ1-6, with D perhaps matching TRBD1 (6 bases). The sequenced sample consisted of PBMCs. The CDR3 nucleotides read TGTGCCAGCAGCTTAGTTGGACAGATCCGTTCACCCCTCCACTTT. This codes for CASSLVGQIRSPLHF. The whole variable domain, remainder taken from reference TRBV7-2 and TRBJ1-6, is GAGVSQSPSNKVTEKGKDVELRCDPISGHTALYWYRQSLGQGLEFLIYFQGNSAPDKSGLPSDRFSAERTGGSVSTLTIQRTQQEDSAVYLCASSLVGQIRSPLHFGNGTRLTVT.